Presented here are 5 T cell receptor beta chains from one specimen sequenced in a study of neurological immune-mediated disorders. One entry per CDR3 protein, called by TCRdb with MiXCR from the 5' RACE reads. The table has just over 50,000 distinct CDR3 sequences, 3% to 4% seen once. What was sequenced was PBMCs. The origin of the receptors is a man between 40 and 49 years old with multiple sclerosis.

In this sample, this clonotype turned up a few times. J is TRBJ2-3 and V is TRBV5-6; D not resolved. The CDR3 spans 12 residues. Germline V gene sequence: CDR1 SGHDT, CDR2 YYEEEE. V was clipped by 4 bases and J by 5 bases, with 8 bases between them. The CDR3 reads CASSLGEDTQYF. The DNA for the CDR3 is TGTGCCAGCAGCCTCGGAGAAGATACGCAGTATTTT.

This clonotype was recorded at least ten times. This chain connects TRBV4-1 to TRBJ2-1; D is unresolved. Germline V gene sequence: CDR1 MGHRA, CDR2 YSYEKL. The CDR3 has 16 residues. Trimming stripped 1 base from V and 7 bases from J, with 17 bases between. The CDR3 region is CASSQGLAEQWNEQFF. The CDR3 region has the DNA TGCGCCAGCAGCCAAGGATTGGCCGAGCAGTGGAATGAGCAGTTCTTC.

This clonotype was picked up many times. This chain connects TRBV15 to TRBJ1-2, with a tentative D call TRBD1 (6 bases). Between the trimmed V and J ends, which lost 5 bases and 7 bases, there was a span of 20 bases. The CDR3 is made up of 15 amino acids. Germline V gives CDR1 LNHNV, CDR2 YYDKDF (reference sequence). The CDR3 here is CATSAGGSGTTGYTF. The DNA of the CDR3 is TGTGCCACCAGCGCCGGTGGGTCCGGGACAACTGGCTACACCTTC.

In the case of this clonotype: One base away lies a much larger clone, so this may be a sequencing read error. V is TRBV5-1 and J is TRBJ1-5, with a tentative D call TRBD1 (5 bases). CDR3 length: 13 residues. In germline, CDR1 is SGHRS, CDR2 YFSETQ. The CDR3 region has the DNA TGCGCCAGCAGCCGGGGACGGGATCAGCCCCAGAATTTT. This gives the protein CASSRGRDQPQNF.

In DNA, the CDR3 is TGTGCCAGCACCCGCACAACTAATGAAAAACTGTTTTTT. Amino acids: CASTRTTNEKLFF. The chain combines TRBV28 with TRBJ1-4; D call uncertain. The CDR3 runs to 13 residues. V lost 7 bases and J 0 bases, leaving 6 bases between the germline ends. The germline V gene has CDR1 MDHEN and CDR2 SYDVKM.